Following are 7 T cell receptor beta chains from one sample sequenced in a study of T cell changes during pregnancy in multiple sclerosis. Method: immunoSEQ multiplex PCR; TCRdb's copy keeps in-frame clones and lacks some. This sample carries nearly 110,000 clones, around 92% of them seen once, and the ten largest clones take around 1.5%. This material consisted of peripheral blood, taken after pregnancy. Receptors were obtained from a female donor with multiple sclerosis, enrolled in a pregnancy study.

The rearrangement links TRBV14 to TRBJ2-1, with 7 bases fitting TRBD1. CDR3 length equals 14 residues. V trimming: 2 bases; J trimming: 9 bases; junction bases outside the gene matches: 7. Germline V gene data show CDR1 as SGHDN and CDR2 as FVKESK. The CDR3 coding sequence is TGTGCCAGCAGCCAACTAAGCCCAGGGGGTGAGCAGTTCTTC. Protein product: CASSQLSPGGEQFF.

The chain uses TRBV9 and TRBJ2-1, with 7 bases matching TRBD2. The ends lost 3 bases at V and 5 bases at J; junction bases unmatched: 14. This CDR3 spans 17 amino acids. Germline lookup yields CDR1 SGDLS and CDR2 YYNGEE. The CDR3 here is CASSAPGGLGINNEQFF. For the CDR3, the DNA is TGTGCCAGCAGCGCCCCTGGAGGACTAGGGATTAACAATGAGCAGTTCTTC. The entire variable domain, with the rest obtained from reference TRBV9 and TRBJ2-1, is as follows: DSGVTQTPKHLITATGQRVTLRCSPRSGDLSVYWYQQSLDQGLQFLIQYYNGEERAKGNILERFSAQQFPDLHSELNLSSLELGDSALYFCASSAPGGLGINNEQFFGPGTRLTVL.

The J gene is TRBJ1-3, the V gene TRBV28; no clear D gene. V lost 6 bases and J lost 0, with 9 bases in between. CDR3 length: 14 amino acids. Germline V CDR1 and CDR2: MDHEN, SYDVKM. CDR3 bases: TGTGCCAGCAGCCAAGAGAGCTCTGGAAACACCATATATTTT. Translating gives CASSQESSGNTIYF.

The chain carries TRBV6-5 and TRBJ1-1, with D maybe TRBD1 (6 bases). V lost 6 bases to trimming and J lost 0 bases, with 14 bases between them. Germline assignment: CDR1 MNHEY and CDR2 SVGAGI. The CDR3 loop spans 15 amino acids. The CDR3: CASRPDRHMNTEAFF. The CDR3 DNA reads TGTGCCAGCAGGCCCGACAGGCATATGAACACTGAAGCTTTCTTT.

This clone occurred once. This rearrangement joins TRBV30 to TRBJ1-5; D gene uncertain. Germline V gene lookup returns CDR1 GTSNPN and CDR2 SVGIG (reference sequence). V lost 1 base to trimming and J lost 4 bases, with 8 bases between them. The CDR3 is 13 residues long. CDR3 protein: CAWSGRPNQPQHF. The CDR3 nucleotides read TGTGCCTGGAGTGGTCGTCCGAATCAGCCCCAGCATTTT.

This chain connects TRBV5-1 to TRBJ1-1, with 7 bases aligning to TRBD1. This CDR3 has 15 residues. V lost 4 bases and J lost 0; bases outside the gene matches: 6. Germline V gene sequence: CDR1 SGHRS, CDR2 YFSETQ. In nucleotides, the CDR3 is TGCGCCAGCAGCCGGGGACAGCTAATGAACACTGAAGCTTTCTTT. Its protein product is CASSRGQLMNTEAFF.

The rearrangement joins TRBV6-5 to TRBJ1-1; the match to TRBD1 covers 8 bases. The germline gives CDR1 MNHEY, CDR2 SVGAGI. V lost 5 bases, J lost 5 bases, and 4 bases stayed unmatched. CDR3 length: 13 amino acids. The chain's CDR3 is CASSRRGPTEAFF. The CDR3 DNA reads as TGTGCCAGCAGTCGCAGGGGGCCTACTGAAGCTTTCTTT.